This T cell receptor beta chain was sequenced during a study of beta chain features in type 1 diabetes. The entirety of the isolated RNA underwent reverse transcription, so expressed TCRB transcripts were sequenced. Profiling relied on immunoSEQ multiplex PCR, and the TCRdb table lists in-frame clones only, not all of them. The repertoire holds approximately 330,000 clones, about 11% seen once, with about 0.014% in the top ten. Broader study findings: A definitive answer on HLA type influencing TCRB rearrangement was not reached here. Although PCR might favor shorter templates, it would do so equally in patients and controls. The study found fewer insertions and more deletions at VDJ junctions in type 1 diabetes patients.

On this clone itself: The antigen is not known.

Germline assignment: CDR1 SGHVS and CDR2 FNYEAQ. V gave up 2 bases and J gave up 2 bases; unmatched junction bases: 6. This CDR3 has 16 amino acids. Sequencing input: naive CD4+ T cells from blood. The receptor comes from a young woman in good health. This chain uses TRBV7-6 with TRBJ2-3; 8 bases are a match to TRBD1. The CDR3 bases are TGTGCCAGCAGCTTAAGTCCAGGGGGCAACACAGATACGCAGTATTTT. Its protein is CASSLSPGGNTDTQYF.